Listed below are T cell receptor beta chains from one sample, sequenced in a study of T cell responses to AZD1222 COVID-19 vaccine. The protocol was immunoSEQ multiplex PCR, while the TCRdb copy is restricted to in-frame clones and leaves out a portion. The sample lists around 84,000 clones, under 95% occurring once. Here the sequenced sample was peripheral blood, taken on day 0 of MenACWY control vaccination. Source of these receptors: an adult in good health. Each CDR3 is given with its conserved first and last residue. The order of the fields is J gene, CDR3 length, V gene, CDR3 protein.

>TRBJ2-1|13|TRBV12-3/TRBV12-4
CASSRMLAEEQFF
>TRBJ1-2|14|TRBV18
CASSPPARTGDYTF
>TRBJ1-6|14|TRBV3-1/TRBV3-2
CASSQGDYNSPLHF
>TRBJ2-3|11|TRBV12-3/TRBV12-4
CASSLGDTQYF
>TRBJ2-7|13|TRBV10-3
CAITAQGTYEQYF
>TRBJ1-6|15|TRBV6-2/TRBV6-3
CASSDPGQGGPPLHF
>TRBJ2-1|15|TRBV27
CASSSKREAYNEQFF
>TRBJ1-6|16|TRBV6-5
CASSYANDKAYSPLHF
>TRBJ2-3|13|TRBV3-1/TRBV3-2
CASSQEAPRTQYF
>TRBJ2-5|13|TRBV12-3/TRBV12-4
CASSLGGQETQYF
>TRBJ2-7|13|TRBV18
CASSQQGAHEQYF
>TRBJ1-3|15|TRBV7-2
CASRRDPTAGNTIYF
>TRBJ2-7|14|TRBV2
CASIPGAGAYEQYF
>TRBJ2-1|16|TRBV19
CASSQVTGVFRNEQFF
>TRBJ2-1|13|TRBV5-1
CASSLATYNEQFF
>TRBJ1-2|12|TRBV27
CASSSPGYGYTF
>TRBJ1-5|15|TRBV7-2
CASRQNRGLSQPQHF
>TRBJ2-3|14|TRBV11-2
CASTRRGHTDTQYF
>TRBJ1-1|12|TRBV7-9
CASSLPPGEAFF
>TRBJ1-5|16|TRBV6-6
CASSYGGRYSNQPQHF
>TRBJ2-3|16|TRBV5-1
CASSPPLAGGTDTQYF
>TRBJ2-1|16|TRBV6-1
CASSGSGAGSYNEQFF
>TRBJ1-3|18|TRBV28
CASSSLAPGRHSGNTIYF
>TRBJ1-6|14|TRBV7-9
CASSFGQDNSPLHF